The 26 T cell receptor beta chains below were found in one sample sequenced in a study of neurological immune-mediated disorders. TCRdb reanalysed the 5' RACE reads using MiXCR and keeps one entry per CDR3 protein. The data contain under 30,000 distinct CDR3 sequences, 6.5% to 8.5% of them singletons. The sample taken for sequencing was PBMCs. These TCRs come from a woman between 35 and 50 years old in good health.

This clonotype has at least ten counts. CDR3 residues: CASTVGKGTEQYF. The CDR3, as DNA: TGTGCCAGCACCGTAGGGAAGGGGACAGAGCAGTACTTC. The chain carries TRBV12-3 or TRBV12-4 and TRBJ2-7; TRBD1 might be the D (6 bases). Trimming took 7 bases from V and 7 from J, leaving 17 bases between them. The CDR3 has 13 amino acids.

This clonotype was counted ten times or more. V gene TRBV20-1 combines with J gene TRBJ2-7; D not certain. The ends were cut back, 6 bases at V and 7 bases at J, with 22 bases in the middle. CDR1 is DFQATT and CDR2 is SNEGSKA in the germline V gene (reference sequence). This CDR3 is 14 amino acids long. The CDR3 nucleotides are TGCAGTGCCCCGAGGTGGACCGCGCCTAGAGAGCAGTACTTC. Protein: CSAPRWTAPREQYF.

This clonotype was found many times. The genes are TRBV11-3 and TRBJ2-3; 11 bases are a match to TRBD2. V shed 2 bases and J 6 bases; nucleotides not matched to a gene: 13. CDR3 length: 18 amino acids. Per germline, CDR1 SGHNT and CDR2 YENEEA. CDR3 in DNA: TGTGCCAGCAGCTTATATGGAACTAGCGGGAGAGGAGTGGATACGCAGTATTTT. Translated, it gives CASSLYGTSGRGVDTQYF. Filled out from reference TRBV11-3 and TRBJ2-3, the complete variable domain reads EAGVVQSPRYKIIEKKQPVAFWCNPISGHNTLYWYLQNLGQGPELLIRYENEEAVDDSQLPKDRFSAERLKGVDSTLKIQPAELGDSAVYLCASSLYGTSGRGVDTQYFGPGTRLTVL.

This clonotype was recorded many times. The chain combines TRBV5-1 with TRBJ2-7; D might be TRBD1 (5 bases). The CDR3 runs 14 residues. From germline, CDR1 is SGHRS and CDR2 YFSETQ. Trimming removed 2 bases from V and 3 bases from J, with 12 bases in between. DNA of the CDR3: TGCGCCAGCAGCTTCGGGCAGGGTGGCTACGAGCAGTACTTC. Its protein product is CASSFGQGGYEQYF.

This chain uses TRBV20-1 with TRBJ1-5, with D unclear. Germline CDR1 and CDR2: DFQATT and SNEGSKA (reference sequence). CDR3 length equals 13 residues. The V and J ends lost 6 bases and 1 base respectively, with 10 bases between them. As DNA, the CDR3 is TGCAGTGCCCAAGGTGAGAGCAATCAGCCCCAGCATTTT. It specifies CSAQGESNQPQHF.

The chain has TRBV18 and TRBJ1-2; D ambiguous. The germline V gene encodes CDR1 KGHSH and CDR2 LQKENI. The V end was cut by 2 bases, the J end by 0 bases, with 13 bases between. This CDR3 is built from 16 residues. The CDR3 here is CASSPNQDGPNYGYTF. In DNA, the CDR3 is TGTGCCAGCTCACCAAACCAGGACGGACCTAACTATGGCTACACCTTC.

The sample holds many counts of this clonotype. The chain carries TRBV5-1 and TRBJ1-5; D unclear. Germline lookup yields CDR1 SGHRS and CDR2 YFSETQ. Trimming shortened V by 4 bases and J by 3 bases, and 11 bases separated the two germline ends. The CDR3 is 14 residues long. CDR3 protein: CASSPEGDNQPQHF. The CDR3 nucleotides read TGCGCCAGCAGCCCCGAGGGTGACAATCAGCCCCAGCATTTT.

Many counts were recorded for this clonotype. This chain connects TRBV2 to TRBJ2-5, with D maybe TRBD2 (7 bases). CDR3 length equals 15 residues. V shed 2 bases and J shed 7 bases, with 17 bases lying between them. CDR1 and CDR2 (germline): SNHLY, FYNNEI. The CDR3: CASSESGGLGMTQYF. DNA for the CDR3: TGTGCCAGCAGTGAATCGGGGGGCCTGGGTATGACCCAGTACTTC.

This clonotype was picked up many times. J is TRBJ1-2 and V is TRBV5-1; D is perhaps TRBD1 (6 bases). Germline V gene data show CDR1 as SGHRS and CDR2 as YFSETQ. CDR3 length equals 12 residues. V was pared by 0 bases and J by 8 bases, with 8 bases between. DNA for the CDR3: TGCGCCAGCAGCTTGGACAGGGACGGCTACACCTTC. Amino acid sequence: CASSLDRDGYTF.

The chain combines TRBV6-1 with TRBJ1-5; 7 bases align to TRBD1. The CDR3 extends over 14 amino acids. CDR1 is MNHNS, CDR2 SASEGT, per germline. The V and J ends lost 4 bases and 5 bases, in that order; junction bases with no gene match: 5. Here the CDR3 DNA reads TGTGCCAGCAGTGGACAGGGTAGGGATCAGCCCCAGCATTTT. This translates into CASSGQGRDQPQHF.

This clonotype was observed many times. This chain uses TRBV27 with TRBJ2-7; 8 bases match TRBD2. CDR1 MNHEY and CDR2 SMNVEV come from the germline V gene (reference sequence). This CDR3 has 13 amino acids. The ends lost 6 bases at V and 7 bases at J; junction bases unmatched: 8. CDR3 loop: CASRTSGRREQYF. CDR3 bases: TGTGCCAGCAGAACAAGCGGGAGACGTGAGCAGTACTTC.

This clonotype is medium-sized by share. The chain carries TRBV4-2 and TRBJ2-7, with 13 bases identical to TRBD2. The CDR3 has 18 residues. The germline V gene has CDR1 LGHNA and CDR2 YNFKEQ. The V segment lost 2 bases and the J segment 1 base; nucleotides outside the gene matches: 8. CDR3 sequence reads: CASSQQVPGLAGSYEQYF. CDR3 nucleotides: TGTGCCAGCAGCCAACAAGTACCGGGACTAGCGGGATCCTACGAGCAGTACTTC.

This clonotype was picked up many times. V usage is TRBV29-1 and J usage is TRBJ2-3; 7 nucleotides align to TRBD1. Germline assignment: CDR1 SQVTM and CDR2 ANQGSEA. This CDR3 has 15 amino acids. Trimming at V came to 6 bases and at J to 2 bases, leaving 11 bases not matched to a gene. This CDR3 is CSVTSGTENTDTQYF. The CDR3 DNA reads TGCAGCGTGACTTCCGGGACAGAGAACACAGATACGCAGTATTTT.

There are many counts of this clonotype. The genes are TRBV20-1 and TRBJ2-3; D might be TRBD1 (5 bases). Between the trimmed V and J ends, which lost 6 bases and 1 base, there was a span of 14 bases. Germline V lookup: CDR1 DFQATT, CDR2 SNEGSKA (reference sequence). CDR3 size: 14 residues. CDR3 DNA sequence: TGCAGTGCGGGCCTAGGGGCTGGCACAGATACGCAGTATTTT. Translated, it gives CSAGLGAGTDTQYF.

This clonotype occurred many times. The chain carries TRBV5-6 and TRBJ2-1; no firm D call. The CDR3 is made up of 17 amino acids. With 2 bases removed from V and 4 bases from J, the gap between germline ends came to 19 bases. The germline gives CDR1 SGHDT, CDR2 YYEEEE. CDR3 DNA: TGTGCCAGCAGCTTCACCCCCGGCGGCGGCATTTACAATGAGCAGTTCTTC. It translates to CASSFTPGGGIYNEQFF.

This clonotype was observed many times. The CDR3 DNA reads as TGCAGTGCTAGGCTCGGGGGGACAGGACTTAACACTGAAGCTTTCTTT. It codes for CSARLGGTGLNTEAFF. The chain links TRBV20-1 to TRBJ1-1; 8 nucleotides align to TRBD1. This CDR3 is 16 amino acids long. Trimming removed 3 bases from V and 2 bases from J; junction bases left unmatched: 11. Germline V gives CDR1 DFQATT, CDR2 SNEGSKA (reference sequence).

This clonotype was counted ten times or more. V usage is TRBV5-1 and J usage is TRBJ1-1; D not certain. Germline V lookup: CDR1 SGHRS, CDR2 YFSETQ. The CDR3 runs 13 residues. V gave up 2 bases and J gave up 1 base, with 6 bases separating them. This CDR3 is CASSFQGNTEAFF. CDR3 coding DNA: TGCGCCAGCAGCTTTCAAGGGAACACTGAAGCTTTCTTT.

The sample holds many counts of this clonotype. The chain carries TRBV5-1 and TRBJ2-7; TRBD1 matches 10 bases. The CDR3 has 15 residues. Germline CDR1 and CDR2: SGHRS and YFSETQ. J was trimmed by 3 bases and V by 4 bases; bases with no gene match: 7. CDR3 amino acids: CASSPLTGGFYEQYF. The CDR3 coding sequence is TGCGCCAGCAGCCCGTTGACAGGGGGCTTCTACGAGCAGTACTTC.

This clonotype has at least ten counts. V and J are TRBV7-2 and TRBJ1-5, with 8 bases fitting TRBD1. The CDR3 has 18 residues. Per germline, CDR1 SGHTA and CDR2 FQGNSA. With 5 bases clipped from V and 1 base from J, the junction kept 13 bases outside the gene matches. CDR3 protein: CASSPYIDRGESNQPQHF. The CDR3 nucleotides are TGTGCCAGCAGCCCCTATATTGACAGGGGCGAGAGCAATCAGCCCCAGCATTTT. The full variable domain, completed using reference TRBV7-2 and TRBJ1-5, is GAGVSQSPSNKVTEKGKDVELRCDPISGHTALYWYRQSLGQGLEFLIYFQGNSAPDKSGLPSDRFSAERTGGSVSTLTIQRTQQEDSAVYLCASSPYIDRGESNQPQHFGDGTRLSIL.

This clonotype was detected ten times or more. The genes are TRBV20-1 and TRBJ2-1; no clear D. Between the trimmed V and J ends, which lost 4 bases and 0 bases, there was a span of 16 bases. This CDR3 spans 16 amino acids. Germline V gene lookup returns CDR1 DFQATT and CDR2 SNEGSKA (reference sequence). CDR3 amino acids: CSANAASLGSYNEQFF. In nucleotides, the CDR3 is TGCAGTGCTAATGCCGCATCGTTGGGCTCCTACAATGAGCAGTTCTTC.

This clonotype was detected ten times or more. The DNA for the CDR3 is TGTGCCAGCAGCTTGGGCGGGCTTTTGTTGGAGACCCAGTACTTC. Translating gives CASSLGGLLLETQYF. The J gene is TRBJ2-5, the V gene TRBV5-8, with a possible D match to TRBD2 (5 bases). The CDR3 has 15 residues. V lost 0 bases to trimming and J lost 5 bases, with 14 bases between them. Germline values: CDR1 SGHTS, CDR2 YDEGEE.

This clonotype has a handful of counts. The chain uses TRBV4-2 and TRBJ1-1, with TRBD1 matching 8 bases. The CDR3 runs 16 residues. With 0 bases clipped from V and 9 bases from J, the junction kept 12 bases outside the gene matches. CDR1 is LGHNA and CDR2 is YNFKEQ in the germline V gene. Here the CDR3 reads CASSQDFSTGGKKAFF. In nucleotides, the CDR3 is TGTGCCAGCAGCCAAGACTTCAGCACAGGGGGAAAAAAAGCTTTCTTT.

This clonotype is deemed medium-sized (0.01 to 0.1%). V is TRBV20-1 and J is TRBJ2-3, with 7 nucleotides matching TRBD2. The CDR3 loop spans 17 amino acids. Germline CDR1 DFQATT, CDR2 SNEGSKA (reference sequence). After removal of 3 bases from V and 2 bases from J, the junction contained 14 bases not matched to a gene. The CDR3 is CSASRTKGGRYTDTQYF. Here the CDR3 DNA reads TGCAGTGCTAGTCGGACGAAGGGCGGGAGATACACAGATACGCAGTATTTT.

This clonotype was observed at least ten times. This sequence joins TRBV7-2 and TRBJ2-1, with 11 bases lining up with TRBD2. V lost 5 bases to trimming and J lost 0 bases; unmatched junction nucleotides: 9. The CDR3 is made up of 18 amino acids. Germline V lookup: CDR1 SGHTA, CDR2 FQGNSA. In nucleotides, the CDR3 is TGTGCCAGCAGCCCACATACTAGCGGGAGTATCTCCTACAATGAGCAGTTCTTC. Protein sequence: CASSPHTSGSISYNEQFF.

This clonotype ranks as medium-sized. This chain links TRBV5-1 with TRBJ1-1; D remains unclear. The CDR3 loop spans 13 amino acids. V was clipped by 0 bases and J by 7 bases, with 10 bases between them. CDR1 is SGHRS, CDR2 YFSETQ, per germline. The CDR3 is CASSLAPTGEAFF. CDR3 DNA: TGCGCCAGCAGCTTGGCCCCCACGGGTGAAGCTTTCTTT.

In this sample, this clonotype turned up many times. CDR3 in amino acids: CASSSGRTDTQYF. The CDR3 nucleotides read TGTGCCAGCAGCTCGGGTCGAACAGATACGCAGTATTTT. The chain carries TRBV7-3 and TRBJ2-3, with D unresolved. V lost 4 bases and J lost 3, with 8 bases in between. The CDR3 has 13 amino acids. CDR1 is SGHTA and CDR2 is FQGTGA in the germline V gene.